This is a list of T cell receptor beta chains from one sample in a study of blood T cell repertoires in COVID-19. Sequenced by immunoSEQ multiplex PCR; TCRdb stores in-frame clones only, minus some. The data hold some 400,000 clones, with roughly nine tenths observed a single time. Sequences were obtained from PBMCs or T cells enriched from blood (not recorded which). The receptors stem from a woman aged 35 to 49 who had been exposed to COVID-19. The CDR3 runs from the conserved cysteine through the conserved F or W. The order of the fields is J gene, V gene, CDR3 protein.

j_call: TRBJ2-7; v_call: TRBV5-1; cdr3_aa: CASSPRAGGPYEQYF
j_call: TRBJ1-1; v_call: TRBV18; cdr3_aa: CASSKASGEAFF
j_call: TRBJ1-1; v_call: TRBV7-2; cdr3_aa: CASSSYRVTEAFF
j_call: TRBJ1-1; v_call: TRBV4-2; cdr3_aa: CASSQEPRQAAEAFF
j_call: TRBJ2-7; v_call: TRBV7-9; cdr3_aa: CASSGRYDEQYF
j_call: TRBJ1-6; v_call: TRBV10-1; cdr3_aa: CASSEGFLGSPLHF
j_call: TRBJ1-1; v_call: TRBV2; cdr3_aa: CASSELQSLAEAFF
j_call: TRBJ2-1; v_call: TRBV5-4; cdr3_aa: CASSLVTSGRHEQFF
j_call: TRBJ1-2; v_call: TRBV5-1; cdr3_aa: CASSLTGSYYGYTF
j_call: TRBJ1-6; v_call: TRBV3-1/TRBV3-2; cdr3_aa: CASSRVTSGASSYNSPLHF
j_call: TRBJ1-1; v_call: TRBV5-6; cdr3_aa: CASSLYRGATEAFF
j_call: TRBJ1-1; v_call: TRBV19; cdr3_aa: CASTQGGTEAFF
j_call: TRBJ2-5; v_call: TRBV27; cdr3_aa: CASSSNTGKETQYF
j_call: TRBJ2-2; v_call: TRBV30; cdr3_aa: CAWIPGVTGELFF
j_call: TRBJ1-4; v_call: TRBV2; cdr3_aa: CASSPTGVVNEKLFF
j_call: TRBJ1-1; v_call: TRBV13; cdr3_aa: CASSTTRGRNTEAFF
j_call: TRBJ1-6; v_call: TRBV14; cdr3_aa: CASSRGHSNSPLHF
j_call: TRBJ1-5; v_call: TRBV6-4; cdr3_aa: CASQDRAGPNQPQHF
j_call: TRBJ2-3; v_call: TRBV27; cdr3_aa: CASSSLGTGGRDTQYF
j_call: TRBJ2-3; v_call: TRBV10-3; cdr3_aa: CASRTSGGMDTQYF
j_call: TRBJ1-2; v_call: TRBV15; cdr3_aa: CATSRDRQVYGYTF
j_call: TRBJ2-2; v_call: TRBV24-1; cdr3_aa: CATSVQGQGVVNTGELFF
j_call: TRBJ2-2; v_call: TRBV11-2; cdr3_aa: CASSLAYTGELFF
j_call: TRBJ1-4; v_call: TRBV5-1; cdr3_aa: CASHLATNEKLFF
j_call: TRBJ1-3; v_call: TRBV19; cdr3_aa: CASSIAGGFGNTIYF
j_call: TRBJ2-1; v_call: TRBV7-9; cdr3_aa: CASSSYKPVDNEQFF
j_call: TRBJ1-5; v_call: TRBV30; cdr3_aa: CAWSVVQSNQPQHF
j_call: TRBJ1-3; v_call: TRBV19; cdr3_aa: CASSIAGTGNTIYF
j_call: TRBJ1-4; v_call: TRBV5-4; cdr3_aa: CASSPRAGGNEKLFF
j_call: TRBJ1-6; v_call: TRBV18; cdr3_aa: CASSPTGSNSPLHF
j_call: TRBJ1-1; v_call: TRBV27; cdr3_aa: CASSPRGGFMNTEAFF
j_call: TRBJ2-7; v_call: TRBV5-4; cdr3_aa: CASSLESGGPYEQYF
j_call: TRBJ2-1; v_call: TRBV6-4; cdr3_aa: CASSEQATYNEQFF
j_call: TRBJ2-5; v_call: TRBV29-1; cdr3_aa: CSVSSSGRSETQYF
j_call: TRBJ1-2; v_call: TRBV7-8; cdr3_aa: CASSLETGLYGYTF
j_call: TRBJ1-2; v_call: TRBV6-1; cdr3_aa: CASSEWGSYGYTF
j_call: TRBJ2-7; v_call: TRBV10-3; cdr3_aa: CAISARGLPTYEQYF
j_call: TRBJ1-2; v_call: TRBV7-9; cdr3_aa: CASSLKPGPRGYGYTF
j_call: TRBJ2-5; v_call: TRBV7-9; cdr3_aa: CASSPRGNQETQYF
j_call: TRBJ1-6; v_call: TRBV27; cdr3_aa: CASSWAGLGNSPLHF
j_call: TRBJ1-2; v_call: TRBV6-6; cdr3_aa: CASSRFRGVNDGYTF
j_call: TRBJ2-2; v_call: TRBV5-1; cdr3_aa: CASSWGSGTTSGELFF
j_call: TRBJ1-1; v_call: TRBV19; cdr3_aa: CASIRGYTEAFF
j_call: TRBJ1-1; v_call: TRBV30; cdr3_aa: CAWGGNSRRTEAFF